One sample yielded the 16 T cell receptor beta chains listed below, sequenced in a study of T cell responses to AZD1222 COVID-19 vaccine. The protocol was immunoSEQ multiplex PCR, while the TCRdb copy is restricted to in-frame clones and leaves out a portion. The sample lists 77,000 or so clones, roughly 84% occurring once. Sequenced material: peripheral blood, taken 28 days after the second AZD1222 dose. The receptors here all came from an adult who received the AZD1222 COVID-19 vaccine.

The chain has TRBV9 and TRBJ1-3; D unclear. The CDR3 runs to 15 residues. Trimming took off 0 bases at V and 2 bases at J, with 9 bases between the two ends. Per germline, CDR1 SGDLS and CDR2 YYNGEE. CDR3 residues: CASSVAANAGNTIYF. CDR3 bases: TGTGCCAGCAGCGTAGCTGCAAACGCTGGAAACACCATATATTTT.

The gene calls are TRBV5-1 and TRBJ2-5; weak D call: TRBD1 (6 bases). The CDR3 sequence is 13 residues long. Germline CDR1 and CDR2: SGHRS and YFSETQ. The V end was cut by 4 bases, the J end by 5 bases, with 12 bases between. The CDR3 protein is CASSTQGSETQYF. CDR3 nucleotides: TGCGCCAGCAGCACCCAGGGGAGCGAGACCCAGTACTTC.

This chain joins TRBV11-2 and TRBJ2-3; 8 bases match TRBD2. J was trimmed by 8 bases and V by 4 bases; bases with no gene match: 17. Looked up from germline, CDR1 is SGHAT and CDR2 is FQNNGV. The CDR3 runs 17 residues. CDR3 in amino acids: CASSSPRTGLVTGTQYF. In nucleotides, the CDR3 is TGTGCCAGCAGCTCTCCCCGGACGGGACTAGTTACGGGTACGCAGTATTTT.

The V gene is TRBV6-6, the J gene TRBJ1-6; D is undetermined. Germline CDR1 MNHNY, CDR2 SVGAGI (reference sequence). The CDR3 covers 14 residues. Written as DNA, the CDR3 is TGTGCGACCCGCGGCAGTCAGTTTTTGACACCCCTCCACTTT. It specifies CATRGSQFLTPLHF.

The chain joins TRBV18 to TRBJ1-6; no clear D gene. The CDR3 is made up of 15 amino acids. Trimming pared 1 base from V and 10 bases from J, leaving 14 bases between. Germline-derived CDR1 and CDR2 are KGHSH and LQKENI. CDR3 sequence: CASSPQGYGSSPLHF. The CDR3 region has the DNA TGTGCCAGCTCACCACAGGGTTATGGTTCATCACCCCTCCACTTT.

The chain's CDR3 is CASTPGMNTEAFF. CDR3 DNA sequence: TGTGCCAGCACTCCGGGGATGAACACTGAAGCTTTCTTT. This chain links TRBV2 with TRBJ1-1; D uncertain. CDR1 is SNHLY, CDR2 FYNNEI, per germline. CDR3 length: 13 residues. V was pared by 7 bases and J by 0 bases, with 9 bases between.

This sequence joins TRBV11-3 and TRBJ2-3; TRBD2 aligns across 15 bases. V lost 5 bases to trimming and J lost 3 bases; unmatched junction nucleotides: 3. CDR1 SGHNT and CDR2 YENEEA come from the germline V gene. CDR3 length: 16 amino acids. This CDR3 is CASSPGTSGRTDTQYF. The CDR3 DNA reads as TGTGCCAGCAGCCCGGGGACTAGCGGGAGGACAGATACGCAGTATTTT.

A few counts support this clone. The CDR3 coding sequence is TGTGCCTGGACTACCGGGACAACGACCTACGAGCAGTACTTC. Protein: CAWTTGTTTYEQYF. The gene calls are TRBV30 and TRBJ2-7, with D tentatively TRBD1 (6 bases). V gave up 4 bases and J gave up 2 bases, with 15 bases separating them. The CDR3 spans 14 residues. Germline CDR1 and CDR2: GTSNPN and SVGIG (reference sequence).

V and J are TRBV6-1 and TRBJ2-3; a weak D match, TRBD2 (7 bases). The germline V gene has CDR1 MNHNS and CDR2 SASEGT. This CDR3 region has 16 residues. V was pared by 1 base and J by 7 bases, with 18 bases between. The CDR3 coding sequence is TGTGCCAGCAGTGAAGTCGCGGGGAGGGGGTCAAATACGCAGTATTTT. Translated, it gives CASSEVAGRGSNTQYF.

The CDR3 DNA reads as TGCGCCAGCGCCCACACCGGGGAGCTGTTTTTT. This encodes CASAHTGELFF. V and J are TRBV4-1 and TRBJ2-2; D not certain. The CDR3 spans 11 residues. With 8 bases removed from V and 3 bases from J, the gap between germline ends came to 4 bases. Germline assignment: CDR1 MGHRA and CDR2 YSYEKL.

The chain has TRBV29-1 and TRBJ2-7; D is unresolved. V shed 3 bases and J shed 2 bases, with 14 bases lying between them. The germline CDR1 and CDR2 sequences are SQVTM and ANQGSEA. The CDR3 loop spans 14 amino acids. The CDR3 DNA reads as TGCAGCGTTGAGAAGCATTCTGGGGCCTACGAGCAGTACTTC. Translation: CSVEKHSGAYEQYF.

This sequence joins TRBV5-1 and TRBJ2-1, with 7 bases that match TRBD1. The CDR3 is 15 amino acids. Germline-derived CDR1 and CDR2 are SGHRS and YFSETQ. Trimming cost V 2 bases and J 3 bases; bases outside gene matches: 5. CDR3 region: CASSLTGTDYNEQFF. The CDR3 DNA follows: TGCGCCAGCAGCTTAACCGGGACAGACTACAATGAGCAGTTCTTC.

V and J are TRBV11-2 and TRBJ1-3; no clear D gene. This CDR3 is 15 amino acids long. CDR1 and CDR2 from the germline V gene are SGHAT and FQNNGV. With 5 bases removed from V and 0 bases from J, the gap between germline ends came to 11 bases. CDR3 region: CASSRTAFSGNTIYF. In nucleotides, the CDR3 is TGTGCCAGCAGCCGGACGGCCTTCTCTGGAAACACCATATATTTT.

The chain joins TRBV30 to TRBJ1-1; 9 positions agree with TRBD1. Trimming removed 2 bases from V and 5 bases from J; junction bases left unmatched: 6. The CDR3 is made up of 14 amino acids. The germline V gene encodes CDR1 GTSNPN and CDR2 SVGIG (reference sequence). CDR3 bases: TGTGCCTGGAGTTTGACAGGGGGACTTACTGAAGCTTTCTTT. It translates to CAWSLTGGLTEAFF.

This clone showed up just a few times. The chain employs TRBV2 and TRBJ1-1; 8 bases agree with TRBD1. The germline CDR1 and CDR2 sequences are SNHLY and FYNNEI. J lost 0 bases, V lost 4 bases, and 1 base had no gene match. This CDR3 is built from 14 residues. The CDR3, as DNA: TGTGCCAGCAGTGTGGACAGGGTGAACACTGAAGCTTTCTTT. Protein sequence: CASSVDRVNTEAFF.

This clone was recorded once. The CDR3 loop is CSASRGGSLNEQFF. CDR3 in DNA: TGCAGTGCTAGTAGGGGGGGTTCTCTCAATGAGCAGTTCTTC. The chain links TRBV20-1 to TRBJ2-1, with D tentatively TRBD2 (7 bases). Germline V gene data show CDR1 as DFQATT and CDR2 as SNEGSKA (reference sequence). V lost 3 bases and J lost 6, with 15 bases in between. The CDR3 covers 14 residues.